The 18 T cell receptor beta chains presented below share a single source sample, sequenced in a study of T cells in Graves' hyperthyroidism and ophthalmopathy. The investigators amplified TCR beta CDR3 regions from RNA transcripts. The HTBI primer set drove a first-round RT-PCR of the TCR CDR3. A single record per CDR3 protein comes from TCRdb applying MiXCR to the multiplex PCR reads. The sample has hundreds of thousands of distinct CDR3 sequences, around 20% seen once; the top ten hold 16%. Sequenced input: blood. The receptors come from a woman aged 50 to 60 with Graves' hyperthyroidism that later progressed to Graves' ophthalmopathy.

On this clonotype itself: A junction boundary mismatches the germline segment, possibly from a read error. This chain uses TRBV6-2 or TRBV6-3 with TRBJ1-4; no clear D gene. There are 13 residues in the CDR3. In germline, CDR1 is MNHEY, CDR2 SVGEGT. As DNA, the CDR3 is TGTGCCAGCAGGATTGTTAATAATGGAAAACTGTTTTTT. Amino acids: CASRIVNNGKLFF.

This clonotype occurred many times. The V call is TRBV7-3, the J call TRBJ1-1; possible D gene TRBD1, 5 bases. This CDR3 has 14 residues. V was cut by 2 bases and J by 7 bases, with 14 bases left in between. CDR1 and CDR2 from the germline V gene are SGHTA and FQGTGA. CDR3 in amino acids: CASSLRAGISEAFF. CDR3 in DNA: TGTGCCAGCAGCTTACGCGCAGGGATAAGTGAAGCTTTCTTT.

This clonotype has at least ten counts. V gene TRBV7-8 combines with J gene TRBJ1-1, with D unclear. This CDR3 has 15 amino acids. Germline CDR1 is SGHVS and CDR2 is FQNEAQ. Deletions cut 1 base from V and 3 bases from J, with 12 bases between. The CDR3 DNA is TGTGCCAGCAGCTTAGAACTAGTATTGGACACTGAAGCTTTCTTT. Protein: CASSLELVLDTEAFF.

Only a few counts were recorded for this clonotype. J is TRBJ2-3 and V is TRBV10-1, with D perhaps TRBD2 (5 bases). CDR3 length equals 13 residues. Germline V CDR1 and CDR2: WNHNN, SYGVQD (reference sequence). Between the trimmed V and J ends, which lost 4 bases and 7 bases, there was a span of 12 bases. The CDR3 spells CASSGGAVNTQYF. CDR3 DNA sequence: TGCGCCAGCAGTGGGGGAGCAGTTAATACGCAGTATTTT.

This clonotype was observed many times. CDR3 sequence: CASSLGQGFEAFF. The CDR3 DNA reads TGTGCCAGCAGCCTAGGACAGGGCTTTGAAGCTTTCTTT. The J gene is TRBJ1-1, the V gene TRBV3-1; 8 bases are shared with TRBD1. The CDR3 length is 13 residues. The germline V gene has CDR1 LGHDT and CDR2 YNNKEL (reference sequence). Trimming took 4 bases from V and 7 from J; bases not matched to a gene: 5.

This clonotype was picked up many times. The rearrangement joins TRBV20-1 to TRBJ2-2, with no clear D. Deletions cut 3 bases from V and 3 bases from J, with 5 bases between. This CDR3 is built from 12 residues. Germline-derived CDR1 and CDR2 are DFQATT and SNEGSKA (reference sequence). The CDR3 DNA reads TGCAGTGCTAGGACGGACACCGGGGAGCTGTTTTTT. Amino acid sequence: CSARTDTGELFF.

This clonotype was counted only a few times. V gene TRBV7-2 combines with J gene TRBJ1-1; D ambiguous. The CDR3 spans 14 residues. Germline-derived CDR1 and CDR2 are SGHTA and FQGNSA. Trimming stripped 0 bases from V and 3 bases from J, with 8 bases between. CDR3 region: CASSLAATHTEAFF. The CDR3, as DNA: TGTGCCAGCAGCTTAGCGGCAACCCACACTGAAGCTTTCTTT.

At least ten counts were recorded for this clonotype. This sequence joins TRBV7-2 and TRBJ2-5; D gene unclear. Per germline, CDR1 SGHTA and CDR2 FQGNSA. There are 14 residues in the CDR3. The V gene lost 5 bases and the J gene lost 5 bases, with 15 bases spanning the gap. In DNA, the CDR3 is TGTGCCAGCAGCCTCCGGTCCCGTGCGGAGACCCAGTACTTC. Translation gives CASSLRSRAETQYF.

This clonotype showed up many times. The chain employs TRBV3-1 and TRBJ2-5; tentatively, D is TRBD2 (6 bases). This CDR3 is 15 amino acids long. Deletions cut 0 bases from V and 4 bases from J, with 12 bases between. The germline gives CDR1 LGHDT, CDR2 YNNKEL (reference sequence). The CDR3 DNA reads TGTGCCAGCAGCCAAGAACGTCCAGCGGGAGAGACCCAGTACTTC. It is translated as CASSQERPAGETQYF.

The V call is TRBV6-1, the J call TRBJ1-4, with TRBD1 matching 8 bases. The ends lost 6 bases at V and 0 bases at J; junction bases unmatched: 3. CDR3 length: 15 residues. Germline CDR1 reads MNHNS; CDR2 reads SASEGT. CDR3 region: CASRQGAATNEKLFF. In DNA, the CDR3 is TGTGCCAGCAGGCAGGGGGCTGCAACTAATGAAAAACTGTTTTTT.

This chain connects TRBV29-1 to TRBJ1-2; weak D call: TRBD1 (6 bases). The CDR3 length is 14 residues. V was shortened by 6 bases and J by 3 bases, with 17 bases between the two germline ends. Germline CDR1 is SQVTM and CDR2 is ANQGSEA. The DNA for the CDR3 is TGCAGCGTCGTGGGCATAGGGGGAGACTATGGCTACACCTTC. Translated: CSVVGIGGDYGYTF. Together with reference TRBV29-1 and TRBJ1-2, the CDR3 gives the full variable domain: SAVISQKPSRDICQRGTSLTIQCQVDSQVTMMFWYRQQPGQSLTLIATANQGSEATYESGFVIDKFPISRPNLTFSTLTVSNMSPEDSSIYLCSVVGIGGDYGYTFGSGTRLTVV.

The sample holds one count of this clonotype. The rearrangement uses TRBV27 and TRBJ1-1; tentative D call: TRBD1 (6 bases). V was trimmed by 6 bases and J by 4 bases, leaving 18 bases between them. CDR1 MNHEY and CDR2 SMNVEV come from the germline V gene (reference sequence). This CDR3 has 15 residues. The CDR3 protein is CASSRRQGPGTEAFF. The CDR3 region has the DNA TGTGCCAGCAGCCGACGTCAGGGGCCAGGCACTGAAGCTTTCTTT.

A word on this clonotype: A much larger clone differs from this one at a single base, so this may be a read error. This chain joins TRBV3-1 and TRBJ1-5; perhaps TRBD1 as D (5 bases). This CDR3 has 16 amino acids. V shed 4 bases and J shed 1 base, with 14 bases lying between them. Germline V lookup: CDR1 LGHDT, CDR2 YNNKEL (reference sequence). CDR3 in DNA: TGTGCCAGCAGCCTAGGGACCTCTGAGAGCAATCAGCCCCAGCATTTT. Translation gives CASSLGTSESNQPQHF.

Turning to this clonotype: A read error may account for a junction end that differs from germline. This chain links TRBV9 with TRBJ1-1, with D perhaps TRBD1 (5 bases). The CDR3 runs 15 residues. Germline loops: CDR1 SGDLS, CDR2 YYNGEE. CDR3 amino acids: CASSVGIGGNPEAFF. CDR3 bases: TGTGCCAGCAGCGTAGGAATTGGGGGGAACCCTGAAGCTTTCTTT.

This clonotype was seen at least ten times. The V gene is TRBV6-2 or TRBV6-3, the J gene TRBJ2-1; 8 nucleotides line up with TRBD2. In germline, CDR1 is MNHEY, CDR2 SVGEGT. Unmatched junction bases numbered 1, after V lost 0 bases and J lost 6 bases. This CDR3 is built from 14 residues. CDR3 region: CASSYSSGANEQFF. The DNA for the CDR3 is TGTGCCAGCAGTTACTCTAGCGGGGCCAATGAGCAGTTCTTC.

This clonotype was detected many times. This chain connects TRBV7-6 to TRBJ1-2, with TRBD1 identical over 8 bases. This CDR3 is built from 13 residues. Trimming cost V 3 bases and J 8 bases; bases outside gene matches: 5. Germline CDR1 reads SGHVS; CDR2 reads FNYEAQ. CDR3 coding DNA: TGTGCCAGCAGCTTTGACGGACAGGGAGGCTACACCTTC. Its translation is CASSFDGQGGYTF.

In DNA, the CDR3 is TGCGCCAGCCGGACTAGCGGGGACGTAGGGGACAATGAGCAGTTCTTC. It translates to CASRTSGDVGDNEQFF. The chain carries TRBV10-2 and TRBJ2-1; 12 bases match TRBD2. Germline lookup yields CDR1 WSHSY and CDR2 SAAADI. J lost 5 bases, V lost 8 bases, and 10 bases had no gene match. CDR3 length equals 16 residues.

There are many counts of this clonotype. This chain connects TRBV5-5 to TRBJ2-2; 8 bases fit TRBD1. Germline CDR1 SGHKS, CDR2 YYEKEE (reference sequence). The CDR3 loop spans 15 amino acids. V was pared by 3 bases and J by 4 bases, with 5 bases of the junction left unmatched. The CDR3 DNA is TGTGCCAGCAGCTACAGGACAGGGAGCACCGGGGAGCTGTTTTTT. Its protein product is CASSYRTGSTGELFF.